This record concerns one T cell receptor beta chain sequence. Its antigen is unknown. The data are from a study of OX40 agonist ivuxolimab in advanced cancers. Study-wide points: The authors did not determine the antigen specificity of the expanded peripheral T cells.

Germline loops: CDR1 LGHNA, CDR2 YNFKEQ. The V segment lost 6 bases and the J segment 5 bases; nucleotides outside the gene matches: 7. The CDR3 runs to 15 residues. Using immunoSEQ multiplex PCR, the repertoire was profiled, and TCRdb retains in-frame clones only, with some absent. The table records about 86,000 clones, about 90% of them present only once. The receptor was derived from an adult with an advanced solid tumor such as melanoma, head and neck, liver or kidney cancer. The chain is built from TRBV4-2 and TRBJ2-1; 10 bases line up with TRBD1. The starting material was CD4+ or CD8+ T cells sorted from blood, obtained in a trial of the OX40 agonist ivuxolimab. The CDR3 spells CASSPGTGVDNEQFF. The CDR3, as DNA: TGTGCCAGCAGTCCCGGGACAGGGGTAGACAATGAGCAGTTCTTC.